The clone carrying this T cell receptor (beta chain) occurred once. This entry is derived from a study of blood T cell repertoires in COVID-19. Background on the study: Acute-phase and convalescent COVID-19 samples originated in the United States, Italy and Spain. Sample material is recorded as cDNA or gDNA derived from T cells, B-cell-depleted T cells, or PBMCs.

In the authors' workflow: Nucleated cell number was recorded as an estimate derived from reference gene primer amplification. Sequencing was performed with immunoSEQ multiplex PCR; in TCRdb, only in-frame clones are kept and a portion is missing. V and J calls and clone size are copied from that table; D and trimming were computed from the DNA. The repertoire holds tens of thousands of clones, with 88% as singletons. Germline V CDR1 and CDR2: MRHNA, SNTAGT. The V end was cut by 3 bases, the J end by 2 bases, with 14 bases between. The CDR3 is 16 residues long. The J gene is TRBJ2-1, the V gene TRBV6-4; maybe TRBD1 (6 bases). This receptor was identified in a middle-aged man with active COVID-19. Sequencing used peripheral blood. CDR3 protein: CASSEGAGAAYNEQFF. The CDR3 DNA sequence: TGTGCCAGCAGTGAAGGGGCAGGGGCGGCCTACAATGAGCAGTTCTTC.